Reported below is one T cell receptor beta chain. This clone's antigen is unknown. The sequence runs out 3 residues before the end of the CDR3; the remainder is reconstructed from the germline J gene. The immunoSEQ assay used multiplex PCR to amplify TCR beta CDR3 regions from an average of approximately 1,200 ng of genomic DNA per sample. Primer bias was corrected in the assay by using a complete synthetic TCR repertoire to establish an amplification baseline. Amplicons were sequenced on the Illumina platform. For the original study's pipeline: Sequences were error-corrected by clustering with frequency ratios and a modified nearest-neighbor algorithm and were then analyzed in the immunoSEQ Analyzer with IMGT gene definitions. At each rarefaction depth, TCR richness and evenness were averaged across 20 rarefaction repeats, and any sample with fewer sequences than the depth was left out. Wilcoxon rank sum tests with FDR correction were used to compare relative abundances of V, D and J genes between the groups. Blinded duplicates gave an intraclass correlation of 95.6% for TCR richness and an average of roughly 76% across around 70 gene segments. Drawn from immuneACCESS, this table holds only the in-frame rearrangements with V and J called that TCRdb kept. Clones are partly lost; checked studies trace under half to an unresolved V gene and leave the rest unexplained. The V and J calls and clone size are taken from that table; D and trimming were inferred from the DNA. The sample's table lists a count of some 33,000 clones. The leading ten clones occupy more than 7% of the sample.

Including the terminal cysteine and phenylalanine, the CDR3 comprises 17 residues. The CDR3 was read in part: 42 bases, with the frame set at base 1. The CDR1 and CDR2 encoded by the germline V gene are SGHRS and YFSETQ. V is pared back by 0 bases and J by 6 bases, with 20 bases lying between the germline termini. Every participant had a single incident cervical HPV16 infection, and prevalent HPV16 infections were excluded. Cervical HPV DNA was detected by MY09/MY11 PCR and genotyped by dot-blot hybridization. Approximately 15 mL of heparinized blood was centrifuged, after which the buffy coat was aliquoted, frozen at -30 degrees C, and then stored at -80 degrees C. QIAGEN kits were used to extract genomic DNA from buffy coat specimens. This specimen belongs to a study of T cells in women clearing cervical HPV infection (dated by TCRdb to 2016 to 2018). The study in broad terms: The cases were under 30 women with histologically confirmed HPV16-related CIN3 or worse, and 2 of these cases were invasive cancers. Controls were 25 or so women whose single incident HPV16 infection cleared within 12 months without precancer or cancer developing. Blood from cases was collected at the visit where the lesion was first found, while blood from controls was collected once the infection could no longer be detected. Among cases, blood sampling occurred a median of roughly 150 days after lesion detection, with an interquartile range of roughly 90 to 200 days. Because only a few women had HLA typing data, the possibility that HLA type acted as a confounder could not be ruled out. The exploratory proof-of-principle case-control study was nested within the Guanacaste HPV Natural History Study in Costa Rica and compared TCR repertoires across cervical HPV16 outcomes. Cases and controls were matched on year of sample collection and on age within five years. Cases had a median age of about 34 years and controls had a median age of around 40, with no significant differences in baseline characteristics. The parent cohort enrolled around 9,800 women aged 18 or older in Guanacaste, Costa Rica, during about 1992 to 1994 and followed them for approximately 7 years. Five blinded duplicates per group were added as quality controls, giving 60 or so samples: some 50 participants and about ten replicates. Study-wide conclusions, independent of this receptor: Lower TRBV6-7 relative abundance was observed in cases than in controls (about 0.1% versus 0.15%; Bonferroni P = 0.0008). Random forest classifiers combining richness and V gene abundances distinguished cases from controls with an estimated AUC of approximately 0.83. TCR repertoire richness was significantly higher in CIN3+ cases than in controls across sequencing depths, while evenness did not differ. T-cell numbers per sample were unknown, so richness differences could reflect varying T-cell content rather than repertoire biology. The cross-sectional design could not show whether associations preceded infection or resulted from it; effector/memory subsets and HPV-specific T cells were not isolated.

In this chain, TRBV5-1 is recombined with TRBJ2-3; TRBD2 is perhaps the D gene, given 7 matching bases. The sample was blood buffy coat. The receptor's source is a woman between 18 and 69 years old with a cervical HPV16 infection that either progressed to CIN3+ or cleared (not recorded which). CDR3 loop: CASSLAYFGGPTDTQYF. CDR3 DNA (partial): TGCGCCAGCAGCTTGGCCTATTTCGGGGGGCCAACGGATACG.